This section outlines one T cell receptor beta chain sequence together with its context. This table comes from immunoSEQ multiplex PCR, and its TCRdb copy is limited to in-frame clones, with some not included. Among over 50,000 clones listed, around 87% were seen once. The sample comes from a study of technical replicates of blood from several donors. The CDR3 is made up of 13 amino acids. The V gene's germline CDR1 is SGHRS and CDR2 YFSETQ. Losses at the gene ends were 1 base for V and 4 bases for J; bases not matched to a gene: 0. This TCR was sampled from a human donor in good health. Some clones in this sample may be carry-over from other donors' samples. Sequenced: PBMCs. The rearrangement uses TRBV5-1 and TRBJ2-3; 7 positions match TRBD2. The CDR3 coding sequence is TGCGCCAGCAGCTTGACTAGCGCAGATACGCAGTATTTT. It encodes CASSLTSADTQYF.